These 8 T cell receptor beta chains came from one sample sequenced in a study of Ad26.COV2.S vaccination and SARS-CoV-2 variants. Here immunoSEQ multiplex PCR was the method, and the copy in TCRdb shows in-frame clones only, minus some. The table includes fewer than 500,000 clones, about nine tenths detected once. The treatment here: roughly 18 received Ad26.COV2.S at low or high dose, single or two shots; 5 received placebo; per-sample allocation not given. Sample collection was performed on day 63 after the first vaccine or placebo injection. Material: peripheral blood, obtained in a trial of Ad26.COV2.S vaccine versus placebo. Receptors were obtained from a person between 18 and 65 years old who received the Ad26.COV2.S COVID-19 vaccine or a placebo.

The chain employs TRBV27 and TRBJ1-1; no reliable D call. The germline V gene encodes CDR1 MNHEY and CDR2 SMNVEV (reference sequence). Trimming stripped 3 bases from V and 0 bases from J, with 14 bases between. This CDR3 contains 16 residues. The CDR3 DNA sequence: TGTGCCAGCAGTTTCGCAGTCCCTCAAATGAACACTGAAGCTTTCTTT. Translation: CASSFAVPQMNTEAFF.

This chain connects TRBV6-5 to TRBJ2-5, with 11 bases lining up with TRBD1. The CDR3 loop spans 15 amino acids. The germline CDR1 and CDR2 sequences are MNHEY and SVGAGI. Losses at the gene ends were 2 bases for V and 5 bases for J; bases not matched to a gene: 4. The CDR3, as DNA: TGTGCCAGCAGTTACCGGGGACAGGGGGGGGAGACCCAGTACTTC. Protein sequence: CASSYRGQGGETQYF.

The rearrangement uses TRBV19 and TRBJ2-2; D is unclear. The V gene's germline CDR1 is LNHDA and CDR2 SQIVND (reference sequence). CDR3 length: 13 amino acids. V lost 10 bases and J 2 bases, leaving 11 bases between the germline ends. The CDR3 reads CAILLENTGELFF. In DNA form, the CDR3 reads TGTGCCATTCTCCTAGAAAACACCGGGGAGCTGTTTTTT.

The chain couples TRBV2 to TRBJ1-1, with D possibly matching TRBD1 (5 bases). Looked up from germline, CDR1 is SNHLY and CDR2 is FYNNEI. The CDR3 length is 14 residues. The V end was cut by 4 bases, the J end by 1 base, with 10 bases between. CDR3 coding DNA: TGTGCCAGCAGTGCCCTGACAGCGAACACTGAAGCTTTCTTT. It translates to CASSALTANTEAFF.

The V call is TRBV9, the J call TRBJ1-1; 7 bases line up with TRBD1. Unmatched junction bases numbered 7, after V lost 3 bases and J lost 5 bases. Germline values: CDR1 SGDLS, CDR2 YYNGEE. The CDR3 loop spans 14 amino acids. CDR3 sequence (DNA): TGTGCCAGCAGCGCAGACAGGGCGGGTACTGAAGCTTTCTTT. Its protein is CASSADRAGTEAFF. Full variable domain (remainder filled in from reference TRBV9 and TRBJ1-1): DSGVTQTPKHLITATGQRVTLRCSPRSGDLSVYWYQQSLDQGLQFLIQYYNGEERAKGNILERFSAQQFPDLHSELNLSSLELGDSALYFCASSADRAGTEAFFGQGTRLTVV.

The genes are TRBV19 and TRBJ2-1, with D perhaps TRBD1 or TRBD2 (5 bases each). Between the trimmed V and J ends, which lost 8 bases and 1 base, there was a span of 15 bases. The CDR3 covers 15 residues. The V gene's germline CDR1 is LNHDA and CDR2 SQIVND (reference sequence). The CDR3 DNA is TGTGCCAGTGCCCCGGGGCTAGCATCCTACAATGAGCAGTTCTTC. Protein sequence: CASAPGLASYNEQFF.

V and J are TRBV6-4 and TRBJ2-6; D might be TRBD1 (6 bases). The CDR3 totals 15 residues. Trimming shortened V by 5 bases and J by 4 bases, and 12 bases separated the two germline ends. From germline, CDR1 is MRHNA and CDR2 SNTAGT. The CDR3 nucleotides are TGTGCCAGCAGTCTCACAGGGTCCGGGGCCAACGTCCTGACTTTC. Amino acid sequence: CASSLTGSGANVLTF.

The V call is TRBV7-6, the J call TRBJ2-7; 12 bases match TRBD2. Germline trimming cut 5 bases from V and 3 bases from J; bases unmatched to any gene: 11. Germline loops: CDR1 SGHVS, CDR2 FNYEAQ. This CDR3 has 17 amino acids. DNA of the CDR3: TGTGCCAGCAGCACTAGACCCCTAGCGGGAGGGCTCTACGAGCAGTACTTC. Translated, it gives CASSTRPLAGGLYEQYF.